This T cell receptor (beta chain) was sequenced for a study of cytomegalovirus exposure and HLA in healthy donors. This CDR3 spans 14 amino acids. The germline V gene encodes CDR1 SNHLY and CDR2 FYNNEI. Trimming shortened V by 6 bases and J by 2 bases, and 13 bases separated the two germline ends. Whole-study findings and limits: Likely technical artifact: a cluster of highly shared sequence variants. Segments of the TCR beta V type were, in most cases, productive about 87% or about 30% of the time in an earlier analysis. Apparent HLA restriction characterized most CMV-associated TCR beta chains in a later analysis. In vitro testing confirmed a few CMV-associated chains as specific for CMV antigens.

The primer mix had 60 Vbeta and 13 Jbeta primers. Only in-frame clones appear in the TCRdb table, and some are missing; sequencing was by immunoSEQ multiplex PCR. The data contain 100,000 to 150,000 clones, 74% of them seen just once; the ten biggest clones take up around 4.2%. A note on this clone: Its antigen is unknown.

The chain recombines TRBV2 with TRBJ1-2, with a tentative D call TRBD1 (6 bases). The clonotype was recovered from a woman aged 45-60 years in good health and CMV-seropositive. Specimen: PBMCs. The CDR3 coding sequence is TGTGCCAGCAGGGGAGGGACAACCAACTATGGCTACACCTTC. This encodes CASRGGTTNYGYTF.